This TCR beta chain came from a study of OX40 agonist ivuxolimab in advanced cancers. Looking at the study overall: Patients were infused with ivuxolimab every 2 weeks at 0.01 to 10 mg/kg.

Profiling relied on immunoSEQ multiplex PCR, and the TCRdb table lists in-frame clones only, not all of them. Of some 66,000 clones listed, more than 65% are singletons. Broader study findings: CD8+ T cells averaged more expanded clones than CD4+. Near-lowest levels of clonal expansion characterized partial responders at 0.1-3.0 mg/kg.

Remarks on this clone: The antigen remains undetermined.

This clonotype was obtained from an adult with an advanced solid tumor such as melanoma, head and neck, liver or kidney cancer. The specimen comprised CD4+ or CD8+ T cells sorted from blood, sampled in a trial of the OX40 agonist ivuxolimab.

For the CDR3, the DNA is TGTGCCAGCAGATTCGTATCAGGGCCGGAGACCCAGTACTTC. Its translation is CASRFVSGPETQYF. The V call is TRBV2, the J call TRBJ2-5; D is possibly TRBD1 (5 bases). The germline gives CDR1 SNHLY, CDR2 FYNNEI. This CDR3 comprises 14 residues. The V end was cut by 6 bases, the J end by 5 bases, with 16 bases between.